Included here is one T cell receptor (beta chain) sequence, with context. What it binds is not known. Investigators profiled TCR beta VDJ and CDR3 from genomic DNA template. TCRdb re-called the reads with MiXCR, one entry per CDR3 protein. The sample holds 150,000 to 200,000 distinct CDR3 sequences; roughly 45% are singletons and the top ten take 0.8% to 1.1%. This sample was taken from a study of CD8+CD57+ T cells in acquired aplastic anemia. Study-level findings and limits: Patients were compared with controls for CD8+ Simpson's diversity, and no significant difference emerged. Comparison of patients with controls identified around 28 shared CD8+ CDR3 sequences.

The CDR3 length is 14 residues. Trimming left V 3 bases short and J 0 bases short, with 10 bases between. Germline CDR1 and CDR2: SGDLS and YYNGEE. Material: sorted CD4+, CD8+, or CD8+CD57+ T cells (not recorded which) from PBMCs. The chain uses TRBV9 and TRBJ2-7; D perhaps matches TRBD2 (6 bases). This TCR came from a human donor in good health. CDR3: CASSERATSYEQYF. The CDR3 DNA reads TGTGCCAGCAGCGAGCGGGCTACCTCCTACGAGCAGTACTTC.